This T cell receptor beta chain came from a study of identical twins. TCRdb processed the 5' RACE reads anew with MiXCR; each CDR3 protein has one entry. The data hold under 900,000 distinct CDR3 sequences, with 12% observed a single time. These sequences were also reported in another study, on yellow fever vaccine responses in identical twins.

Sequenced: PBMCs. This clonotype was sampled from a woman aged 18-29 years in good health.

This CDR3 is CAISIGGSNQPQHF. The CDR3 DNA sequence: TGTGCCATCAGTATCGGGGGCAGCAATCAGCCCCAGCATTTT. The gene calls are TRBV10-3 and TRBJ1-5, with D perhaps matching TRBD1 (6 bases). CDR1 and CDR2 from the germline V gene are ENHRY and SYGVKD. CDR3 size: 14 residues. V lost 5 bases and J lost 1, with 9 bases in between.